The 8 T cell receptor beta chains presented below share a single source sample, sequenced in a study of human T cells and chemical hapten exposure. TCRdb re-called the RACE reads through MiXCR, storing one row per CDR3 protein. The sample holds a few hundred thousand distinct CDR3 sequences; roughly 6.3% are singletons and the top ten take around 6.1%. The time point denotes: patch test 2, 6 weeks after DPC sensitization. Treatment given: therapeutic diphenylcyclopropenone sensitization with weekly scalp DPC. Sample: whole blood, taken in connection with sensitization to the hapten diphenylcyclopropenone (DPC). The receptor source for this set is a young woman with alopecia areata. Some clones in this sample may be carry-over from other donors' samples.

The rearrangement joins TRBV10-3 to TRBJ1-5; no clear D. Trimming left V 4 bases short and J 9 bases short, with 19 bases between. The CDR3 has 15 amino acids. CDR1 ENHRY and CDR2 SYGVKD come from the germline V gene. CDR3 nucleotides: TGTGCCATCAGTGGGAGAGAAGACGAGGCCGGGCCCCAGCATTTT. This codes for CAISGREDEAGPQHF.

This clonotype appeared many times. This sequence joins TRBV10-3 and TRBJ1-3; D remains ambiguous. Germline V gives CDR1 ENHRY, CDR2 SYGVKD. The CDR3 runs to 16 residues. V was pared by 6 bases and J by 0 bases, with 15 bases between. The CDR3 is CAISGLLESSGNTIYF. The CDR3 DNA reads as TGTGCCATCAGCGGGCTCCTGGAGTCCTCTGGAAACACCATATATTTT.

This clonotype showed up many times. The V and J genes are TRBV12-3 or TRBV12-4 and TRBJ1-2, with a possible D match to TRBD1 (6 bases). V was pared by 5 bases and J by 1 base, with 11 bases between. The CDR3 runs to 14 residues. CDR3 sequence: CASSQEGVNYGYTF. The DNA of the CDR3 is TGTGCCAGCAGTCAAGAGGGGGTTAACTATGGCTACACCTTC.

This clonotype was detected only a few times. The chain carries TRBV10-3 and TRBJ1-5; tentative D call: TRBD1 (6 bases). CDR3 length equals 13 residues. Trimming removed 6 bases from V and 6 bases from J, with 12 bases in between. CDR1 is ENHRY and CDR2 is SYGVKD in the germline V gene. The chain's CDR3 is CAIRTGLGQPQHF. CDR3 DNA sequence: TGTGCCATCAGAACAGGGTTAGGTCAGCCCCAGCATTTT.

Ten or more counts support this clonotype. This chain uses TRBV7-2 with TRBJ1-1, with no clear D. Trimming cost V 4 bases and J 4 bases, with 10 bases left between them. Germline values: CDR1 SGHTA, CDR2 FQGNSA. The CDR3 contains 13 residues. DNA of the CDR3: TGTGCCAGCAGCTCCCCGCAGAGCACTGAAGCTTTCTTT. This sequence encodes CASSSPQSTEAFF.

The chain couples TRBV6-5 to TRBJ2-7; 7 nucleotides line up with TRBD1. V shed 0 bases, J shed 4 bases, and the junction held 12 bases outside the gene matches. The CDR3 loop spans 17 amino acids. Germline values: CDR1 MNHEY, CDR2 SVGAGI. The CDR3 loop reads CASSYSINRDSLYEQYF. The CDR3 coding sequence is TGTGCCAGCAGTTACTCCATTAACCGGGACAGCCTTTACGAGCAGTACTTC.

J is TRBJ1-6 and V is TRBV5-1; 9 nucleotides align to TRBD1. With 4 bases clipped from V and 10 bases from J, the junction kept 6 bases outside the gene matches. The germline V gene encodes CDR1 SGHRS and CDR2 YFSETQ. The CDR3 is 14 amino acids. The CDR3 DNA is TGCGCCAGCAGCACTGGGACAGGGAGATCACCCCTCCACTTT. Its protein is CASSTGTGRSPLHF.

This clonotype was seen many times. The chain carries TRBV6-5 and TRBJ2-7, with 8 bases matching TRBD2. CDR3 length: 16 amino acids. Germline CDR1 is MNHEY and CDR2 is SVGAGI. The junction had 6 bases not matched to a gene; V was cut back by 2 bases and J by 0 bases. The CDR3 is CASSYTLAASSYEQYF. DNA for the CDR3: TGTGCCAGCAGTTACACACTAGCGGCCAGCTCCTACGAGCAGTACTTC.